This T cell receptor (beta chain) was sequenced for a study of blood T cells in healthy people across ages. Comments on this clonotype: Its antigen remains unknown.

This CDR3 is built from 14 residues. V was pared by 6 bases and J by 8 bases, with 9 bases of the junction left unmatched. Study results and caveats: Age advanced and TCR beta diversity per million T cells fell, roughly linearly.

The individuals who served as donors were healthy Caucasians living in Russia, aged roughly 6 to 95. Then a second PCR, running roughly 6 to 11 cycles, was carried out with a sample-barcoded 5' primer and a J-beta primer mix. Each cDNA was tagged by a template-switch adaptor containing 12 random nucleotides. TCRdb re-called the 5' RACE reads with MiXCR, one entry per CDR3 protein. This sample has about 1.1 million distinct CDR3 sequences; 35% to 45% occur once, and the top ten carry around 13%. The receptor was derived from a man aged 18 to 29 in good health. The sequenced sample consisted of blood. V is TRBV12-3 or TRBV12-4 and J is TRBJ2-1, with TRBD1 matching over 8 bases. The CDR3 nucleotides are TGTGCCAGCAGCCTGGACAGGGAAGATGATGAGCAGTTCTTC. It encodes CASSLDREDDEQFF.